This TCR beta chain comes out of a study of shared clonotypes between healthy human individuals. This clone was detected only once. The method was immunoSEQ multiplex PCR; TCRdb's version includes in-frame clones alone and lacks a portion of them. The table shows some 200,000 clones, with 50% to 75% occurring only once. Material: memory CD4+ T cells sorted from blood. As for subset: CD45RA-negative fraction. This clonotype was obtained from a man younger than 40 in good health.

The CDR3 spells CASSLSDRGGNEQFF. CDR3 nucleotides: TGTGCCAGCAGCTTAAGTGACAGGGGAGGCAATGAGCAGTTCTTC. The J gene is TRBJ2-1, the V gene TRBV7-9, with TRBD1 matching 8 bases. V dropped 2 bases and J dropped 6; count of bases not matched to a gene: 6. Germline values: CDR1 SEHNR, CDR2 FQNEAQ (reference sequence). The CDR3 runs 15 residues.